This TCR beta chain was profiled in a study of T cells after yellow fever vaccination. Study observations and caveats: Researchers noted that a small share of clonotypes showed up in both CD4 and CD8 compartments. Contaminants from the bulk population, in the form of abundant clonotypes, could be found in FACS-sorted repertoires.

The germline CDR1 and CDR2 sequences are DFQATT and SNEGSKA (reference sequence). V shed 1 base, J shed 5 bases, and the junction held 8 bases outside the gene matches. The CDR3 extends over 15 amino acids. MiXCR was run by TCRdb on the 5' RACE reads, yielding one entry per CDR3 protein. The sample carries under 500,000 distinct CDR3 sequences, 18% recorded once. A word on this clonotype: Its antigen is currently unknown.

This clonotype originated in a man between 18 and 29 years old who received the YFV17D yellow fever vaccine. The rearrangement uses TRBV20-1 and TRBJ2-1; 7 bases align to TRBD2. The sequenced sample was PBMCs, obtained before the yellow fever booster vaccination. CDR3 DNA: TGCAGTGCTAGAGTGGGAGGGTCCATCCACAATGAGCAGTTCTTC. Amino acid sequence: CSARVGGSIHNEQFF.